This paragraph covers one TCR beta chain sequence. The antigen is unknown. The CDR3 loop spans 15 amino acids. CDR1 is GTSNPN and CDR2 is SVGIG in the germline V gene (reference sequence). The sample is drawn from a study of radiation and T cells in renal cell carcinoma. For the study at large: Nephrectomy followed 15 Gy stereotactic body radiation by 4 weeks. Findings of the study overall: Baseline intratumoral clonotype presence is unknown without pretreatment biopsies.

The repertoire was sequenced with immunoSEQ multiplex PCR; TCRdb's copy has only in-frame clones and lacks some. This table holds 150,000 or so clones, approximately 87% found once. Regarding time point: baseline pretreatment blood. Indicated treatment: 15 Gy SBRT to primary tumor, nephrectomy 4 weeks later. Blood was sampled at baseline, 2 weeks and 4 weeks after SBRT. Clear cell pathology was present in this patient's renal cell carcinoma. The sample consisted of blood, taken from a patient whose treatment included radiotherapy and nephrectomy. The V call is TRBV30, the J call TRBJ2-5; perhaps D is TRBD1 or TRBD2 (5 bases each). The DNA end is more similar to TRBJ2-7, so the J call may be wrong. The source of this sequence is a woman aged 50 to 60 with renal cell carcinoma. CDR3 sequence (DNA): TGTGCCTGGACCAAATACGGGACGGCCTCCTACGAGCAGTACTTC. Amino acids: CAWTKYGTASYEQYF.